A selection of T cell receptor beta chains follows, all from one sample in a study of cytomegalovirus exposure and HLA in healthy donors. Data came from immunoSEQ multiplex PCR; TCRdb stores just in-frame clones and leaves some out. The data hold about 120,000 clones, with 75% to 85% observed a single time. Sequenced input: PBMCs. All receptors come from a female donor in good health and CMV-seropositive. CDR3s include the opening cysteine and the closing phenylalanine or tryptophan. A D gene is named only where the DNA matches it firmly. The size field is filled for only some rows; it gives once, few, many or a size class.

length: 14
V: TRBV7-3
D: TRBD1
J: TRBJ1-1
size: -
CDR3: CASSWQGAGTEAFF
DNA: TGTGCCAGCAGCTGGCAGGGGGCAGGAACTGAAGCTTTCTTT

length: 16
V: TRBV5-1
D: -
J: TRBJ2-7
size: -
CDR3: CASSSEGQPALYEQYF
DNA: TGCGCCAGCAGCTCCGAGGGACAACCCGCCCTCTACGAGCAGTACTTC

length: 16
V: TRBV28
D: -
J: TRBJ1-3
size: -
CDR3: CASSLGGPLEGNTIYF
DNA: TGTGCCAGCAGTCTCGGGGGGCCCCTTGAAGGAAACACCATATATTTT

length: 16
V: TRBV7-2
D: TRBD2
J: TRBJ2-7
size: -
CDR3: CASSPSAVSGAYEQYF
DNA: TGTGCCAGCAGCCCATCGGCGGTTAGCGGGGCCTACGAGCAGTACTTC

length: 15
V: TRBV7-6
D: TRBD2
J: TRBJ2-1
size: -
CDR3: CASSFSGGVYNEQFF
DNA: TGTGCCAGCAGCTTTAGCGGGGGGGTATACAATGAGCAGTTCTTC

length: 14
V: TRBV5-1
D: TRBD2
J: TRBJ2-7
size: -
CDR3: CASSFSGVNYEQYF
DNA: TGCGCCAGCAGCTTTAGCGGGGTAAATTACGAGCAGTACTTC

length: 20
V: TRBV4-1
D: TRBD2
J: TRBJ2-4
size: few
CDR3: CASSRQLTSGTNLAKNIQYF
DNA: TGCGCCAGCAGCCGACAATTGACTAGCGGAACCAACCTAGCCAAAAACATTCAGTACTTC

length: 15
V: TRBV6-1
D: -
J: TRBJ2-7
size: -
CDR3: CASSGRVTSSYEQYF
DNA: TGTGCCAGCAGTGGCAGGGTTACCAGCTCCTACGAGCAGTACTTC

length: 15
V: TRBV5-1
D: -
J: TRBJ2-1
size: -
CDR3: CASSLVSRTYNEQFF
DNA: TGCGCCAGCAGCTTGGTAAGTCGGACTTACAATGAGCAGTTCTTC

length: 14
V: TRBV7-9
D: -
J: TRBJ2-1
size: -
CDR3: CASSLAGAYNEQFF
DNA: TGTGCCAGCAGCTTAGCGGGGGCTTACAATGAGCAGTTCTTC

length: 13
V: TRBV28
D: -
J: TRBJ1-1
size: -
CDR3: CASIGTSDTEAFF
DNA: TGTGCCAGCATAGGGACTAGCGACACTGAAGCTTTCTTT

length: 14
V: TRBV25-1
D: TRBD2
J: TRBJ2-1
size: -
CDR3: CASGGLAGVNEQFF
DNA: TGTGCCAGCGGAGGGCTAGCGGGGGTCAATGAGCAGTTCTTC

length: 17
V: TRBV25-1
D: TRBD1
J: TRBJ1-1
size: -
CDR3: CASSATLGQETNTEAFF
DNA: TGTGCCAGCAGTGCAACCCTGGGACAGGAGACGAACACTGAAGCTTTCTTT

length: 15
V: TRBV2
D: TRBD2
J: TRBJ2-7
size: -
CDR3: CASSSSGVSSYEQYF
DNA: TGTGCCAGCAGTTCTAGCGGGGTGAGCTCCTACGAGCAGTACTTC

length: 15
V: TRBV27
D: TRBD1
J: TRBJ2-7
size: -
CDR3: CASSPFQQGKGEQYF
DNA: TGTGCCAGCAGTCCCTTCCAACAGGGGAAGGGGGAGCAGTACTTC

length: 12
V: TRBV27
D: -
J: TRBJ1-1
size: -
CDR3: CASGTGNTEAFF
DNA: TGTGCCAGCGGTACAGGGAACACTGAAGCTTTCTTT